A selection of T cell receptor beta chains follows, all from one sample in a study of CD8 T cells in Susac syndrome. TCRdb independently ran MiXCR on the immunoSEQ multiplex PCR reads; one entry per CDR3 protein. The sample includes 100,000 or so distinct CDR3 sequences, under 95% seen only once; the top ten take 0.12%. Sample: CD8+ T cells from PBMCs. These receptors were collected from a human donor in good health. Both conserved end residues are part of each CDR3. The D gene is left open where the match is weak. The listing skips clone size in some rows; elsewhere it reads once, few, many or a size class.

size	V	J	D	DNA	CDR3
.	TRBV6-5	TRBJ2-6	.	TGTGCCAGCAGTTACTCGACCGGGGCTGGGGCCAACGTCCTGACTTTC	CASSYSTGAGANVLTF
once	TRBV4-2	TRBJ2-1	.	TGTGCCAGCAGCCAAGCTAGCGAACCAAACAATGAGCAGTTCTTC	CASSQASEPNNEQFF
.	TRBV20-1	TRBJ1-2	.	TGCAGTGCTAGAGAAGTGACGGAAAGGAACTATGGCTACACCTTC	CSAREVTERNYGYTF
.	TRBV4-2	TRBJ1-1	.	TGTGCCAGCAGCCCGACAGTGTTAGGCACTGAAGCTTTCTTT	CASSPTVLGTEAFF
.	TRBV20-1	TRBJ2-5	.	TGCAGTGCCCATTTGGGAGAGACCCAGTACTTC	CSAHLGETQYF
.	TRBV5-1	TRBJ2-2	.	TGCGCCAGCAGCTTGGAGCCAGGGAGTACCGGGGAGCTGTTTTTT	CASSLEPGSTGELFF
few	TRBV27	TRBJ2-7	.	TGTGCCAGCAGATCCCTAGACACAGCCTACGAGCAGTACTTC	CASRSLDTAYEQYF
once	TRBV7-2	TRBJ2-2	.	TGTGCCAGGGGGGCAGCCGGGGAGCTGTTTTTT	CARGAAGELFF
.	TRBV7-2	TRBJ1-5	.	TGTGCCAGCAGCTTAGACAGGGCCGGGGGCCAGCCCCAGCATTTT	CASSLDRAGGQPQHF
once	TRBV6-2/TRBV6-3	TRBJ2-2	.	TGTGCCAGCAGTTACGTACAGGCCCCCACCGGGGAGCTGTTTTTT	CASSYVQAPTGELFF
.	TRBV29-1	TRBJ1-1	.	TGCAGCGTTGGAGAGGGACTCAACACTGAAGCTTTCTTT	CSVGEGLNTEAFF
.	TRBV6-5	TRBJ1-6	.	TGTGCCAGCAGTTACTCAGGTCGGCCCGATTCACCCCTCCACTTT	CASSYSGRPDSPLHF
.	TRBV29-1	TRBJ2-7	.	TGCAGCGTTGTAATAATGTCCTACGAGCAGTACTTC	CSVVIMSYEQYF
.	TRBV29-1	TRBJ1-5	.	TGCAGCGTTGGAGTGAGCAGCAATCAGCCCCAGCATTTT	CSVGVSSNQPQHF
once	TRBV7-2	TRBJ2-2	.	TGTGCCAGCAGCTTAGCGAATAGGGGGACCGGGGAGCTGTTTTTT	CASSLANRGTGELFF
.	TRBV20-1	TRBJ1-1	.	TGCAGTGCTAGATGGGCGGAAATGAACACTGAAGCTTTCTTT	CSARWAEMNTEAFF
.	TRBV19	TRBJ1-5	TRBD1	TGTGCCAGTAGTGCCCGGACAGGGTCCAATCAGCCCCAGCATTTT	CASSARTGSNQPQHF
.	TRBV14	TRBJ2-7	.	TGTGCCAGCAGCAACAGGGTCTCCTACGAGCAGTACTTC	CASSNRVSYEQYF
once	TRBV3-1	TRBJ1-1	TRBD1	TGTGCCAGCAGCCACACAGGGGTGATGAACACTGAAGCTTTCTTT	CASSHTGVMNTEAFF
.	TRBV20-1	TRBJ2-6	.	TGCAGTGCTACAGATAGCTCTGGGGCCAACGTCCTGACTTTC	CSATDSSGANVLTF
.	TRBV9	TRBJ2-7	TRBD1	TGTGCCAGCAACGGACAGGGGACTGACGAGCAGTACTTC	CASNGQGTDEQYF
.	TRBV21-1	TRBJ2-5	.	TGTGCCAGCAGCAATCCCACCAAGGGACTAGCGGGAGGAGAGACCCAGTACTTC	CASSNPTKGLAGGETQYF
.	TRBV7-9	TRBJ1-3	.	TGTGCCAGCAGCTTGACTGGTTCTGGAAACACCATATATTTT	CASSLTGSGNTIYF
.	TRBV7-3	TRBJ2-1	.	TGTGCCAGCAGCTTAAACTTAGGGAAGGATGAGCAGTTCTTC	CASSLNLGKDEQFF
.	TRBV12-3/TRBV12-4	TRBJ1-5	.	TGTGCCAGCAGTTTAGGCGGAGGGGAAGAGCTTCAGCCCCAGCATTTT	CASSLGGGEELQPQHF
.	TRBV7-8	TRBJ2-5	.	TGTGCCAGCAGCTTAGCTTCGGGGTCCGAAGAGACCCAGTACTTC	CASSLASGSEETQYF
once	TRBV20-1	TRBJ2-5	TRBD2	TGCAGTGGCGGGAGGGAAGAGACCCAGTACTTC	CSGGREETQYF
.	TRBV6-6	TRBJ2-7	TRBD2	TGTGCCACCTGTCTGACTAGCGGGAATTACGAGCAGTACTTC	CATCLTSGNYEQYF
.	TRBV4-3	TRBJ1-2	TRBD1	TGCGCCAGCAGCCAGAGCGGGACAGGTGACTATGGCTACACCTTC	CASSQSGTGDYGYTF
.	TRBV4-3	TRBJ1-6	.	TGCGCCAGCAGCCAAGGAAGACAGTTATCGCTTAATTCACCCCTCCACTTT	CASSQGRQLSLNSPLHF
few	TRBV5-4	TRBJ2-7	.	TGTGCCAGCAGCTTCTCCAGGGCCTACGAGCAGTACTTC	CASSFSRAYEQYF
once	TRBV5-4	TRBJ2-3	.	TGTGCCAGCAGCTTGGGGCTGGAACTCACAGATACGCAGTATTTT	CASSLGLELTDTQYF
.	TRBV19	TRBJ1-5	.	TGTGCCAGTAGGAGGCTTTTCGGGGATAGCAATCAGCCCCAGCATTTT	CASRRLFGDSNQPQHF
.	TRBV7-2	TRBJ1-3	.	TGTGCCAGCAGTTTACGGAGCTCTGGAAACACCATATATTTT	CASSLRSSGNTIYF
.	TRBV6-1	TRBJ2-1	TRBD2	TGTGCCAGCAGTAAACTGAGCGGGAGGGCTTACAATGAGCAGTTCTTC	CASSKLSGRAYNEQFF
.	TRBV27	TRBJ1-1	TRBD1	TGTGCCAGCAGTTTATCTCGGACAGGGGTGAGTGAAGCTTTCTTT	CASSLSRTGVSEAFF
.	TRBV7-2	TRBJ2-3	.	TGTGCCAGCAGCTTAGTATCCATACAGGCGGATACGCAGTATTTT	CASSLVSIQADTQYF
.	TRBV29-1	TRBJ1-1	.	TGCAGCGTTGAAGATGACAGGCTGAACACTGAAGCTTTCTTT	CSVEDDRLNTEAFF
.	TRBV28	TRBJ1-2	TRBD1	TGTGCCAGCAGAAAGCAACCGGGACAGGGGTGGGGTGGCTACACCTTC	CASRKQPGQGWGGYTF
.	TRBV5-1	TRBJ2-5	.	TGCGCCAGCAGCTTGGAGTCAGTACAAGAGACCCAGTACTTC	CASSLESVQETQYF
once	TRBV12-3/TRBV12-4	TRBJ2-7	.	TGTGCCAGCAGTTTCGACCCTACTTACTACGAGCAGTACTTC	CASSFDPTYYEQYF
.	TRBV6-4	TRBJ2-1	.	TGTGCCAGCAGTGAGTTTGGGACTCCCCTTGAGTTCTTC	CASSEFGTPLEFF
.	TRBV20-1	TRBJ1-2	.	TGCAGTGCTGACCCTCAGGGGTATCACTATGGCTACACCTTC	CSADPQGYHYGYTF
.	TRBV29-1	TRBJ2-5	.	TGCAGCGTCCGACAGGGAGGCCTTGAGACCCAGTACTTC	CSVRQGGLETQYF
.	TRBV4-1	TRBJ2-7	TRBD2	TGCGCCAGCAGCCAAGCCTCCTCACTAGCGGGAGATTACGAGCAGTACTTC	CASSQASSLAGDYEQYF
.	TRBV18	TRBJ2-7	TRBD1	TGTGCCAGCTCACGTTTACAGGGGCCCTACGAGCAGTACTTC	CASSRLQGPYEQYF
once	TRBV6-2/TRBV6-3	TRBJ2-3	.	TGTGCCAGCAGTCGGCCAGCGGCAGATACGCAGTATTTT	CASSRPAADTQYF
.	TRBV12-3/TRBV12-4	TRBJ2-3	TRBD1	TGTGCCAGCAGCAGACAGGGGGTCGAAGATACGCAGTATTTT	CASSRQGVEDTQYF
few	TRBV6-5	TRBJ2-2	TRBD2	TGTGCCAGCCGGTGGACTAGCGCGAACACCGGGGAGCTGTTTTTT	CASRWTSANTGELFF
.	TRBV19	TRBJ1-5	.	TGTGCCAGTACCCACCCGGGGGGCTTTTATCAGCCCCAGCATTTT	CASTHPGGFYQPQHF
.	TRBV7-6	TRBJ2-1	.	TGTGCCAGCAGCTTATCCTGGGGGGCGGTCACCAATGAGCAGTTCTTC	CASSLSWGAVTNEQFF
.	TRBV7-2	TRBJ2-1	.	TGTGCCAGCAGCGCCGAGCGGAATGAGCAGTTCTTC	CASSAERNEQFF
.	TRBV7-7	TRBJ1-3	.	TGTGCCAGCAGCTTAAGTGGACTCCTCTCTGGAAACACCATATATTTT	CASSLSGLLSGNTIYF
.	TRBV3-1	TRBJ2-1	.	TGTGCCAGCAGTTCCGTGACCCGGGGCTCCTACAATGAGCAGTTCTTC	CASSSVTRGSYNEQFF
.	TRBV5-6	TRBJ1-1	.	TGTGCCAGCAGCGGGGGGTTCGGGGGGTTGAACACTGAAGCTTTCTTT	CASSGGFGGLNTEAFF
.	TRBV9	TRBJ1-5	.	TGTGCCAGCAGCGACCGGGGGAACTTCAATCAGCCCCAGCATTTT	CASSDRGNFNQPQHF